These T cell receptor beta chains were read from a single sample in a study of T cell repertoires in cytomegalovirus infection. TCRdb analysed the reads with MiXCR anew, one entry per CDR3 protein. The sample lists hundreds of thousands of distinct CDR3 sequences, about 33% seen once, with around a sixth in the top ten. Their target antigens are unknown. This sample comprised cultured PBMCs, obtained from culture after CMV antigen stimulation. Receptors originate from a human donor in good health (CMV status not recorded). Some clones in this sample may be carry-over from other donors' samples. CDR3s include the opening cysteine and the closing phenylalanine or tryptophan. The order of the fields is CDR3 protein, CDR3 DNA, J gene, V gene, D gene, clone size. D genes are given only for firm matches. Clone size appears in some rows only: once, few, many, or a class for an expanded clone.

CATSRDRLSGGYEQYF TGTGCCACCAGCAGAGATCGCCTGAGTGGGGGATACGAGCAGTACTTC TRBJ2-7 TRBV15 - once
CSVARDGNQPQHF TGCAGCGTAGCCCGGGACGGCAATCAGCCCCAGCATTTT TRBJ1-5 TRBV29-1 - -
CASSLMGGEAFF TGTGCCAGCAGCCTAATGGGGGGTGAAGCTTTCTTT TRBJ1-1 TRBV5-8 - -
CASSLGGLAGVQETQYF TGTGCCAGCAGCTTGGGGGGCCTAGCGGGGGTGCAAGAGACCCAGTACTTC TRBJ2-5 TRBV5-4 TRBD2 -
CATSGSLNYGYTF TGTGCCACCTCAGGATCCTTAAACTATGGCTACACCTTC TRBJ1-2 TRBV6-5 - -
CSASFAGSAQYF TGCAGTGCTAGCTTCGCAGGGTCTGCGCAGTATTTT TRBJ2-3 TRBV20-1 - -
CASSTLSGSYNEQFF TGTGCCAGTAGTACTTTGTCGGGTTCCTACAATGAGCAGTTCTTC TRBJ2-1 TRBV19 - few
CASSLLSGTGVSPLHF TGTGCCAGCAGCCTATTATCCGGGACAGGAGTATCACCCCTCCACTTT TRBJ1-6 TRBV7-9 TRBD1 few
CASSLVPIFSGNTIYF TGTGCCAGCAGCTTAGTCCCCATTTTCTCTGGAAACACCATATATTTT TRBJ1-3 TRBV7-2 - few
CASSPSRITALEGYTF TGTGCCAGCAGCCCCTCGAGAATAACAGCCCTGGAGGGCTACACCTTC TRBJ1-2 TRBV7-2 - few
CASTRGGTSTDTQYF TGTGCCAGCACCCGGGGGGGGACTAGCACAGATACGCAGTATTTT TRBJ2-3 TRBV28 TRBD2 -
CAISEAIKYGYTF TGTGCCATCAGTGAGGCTATCAAGTATGGCTACACCTTC TRBJ1-2 TRBV10-3 - few
CASSFFLGRDRISPLHF TGTGCCAGCAGTTTCTTTCTCGGTAGGGATCGGATTTCACCCCTCCACTTT TRBJ1-6 TRBV12-3/TRBV12-4 - -
CATRGGMSNQPQHF TGTGCCACTCGGGGGGGCATGAGCAATCAGCCCCAGCATTTT TRBJ1-5 TRBV6-2/TRBV6-3 - few
CASSPPSFGSYNEQFF TGTGCCAGCAGCCCACCCTCGTTTGGCAGTTACAATGAGCAGTTCTTC TRBJ2-1 TRBV7-2 - few
CASSLWTVQETQYF TGTGCCAGCAGCTTGTGGACAGTCCAAGAGACCCAGTACTTC TRBJ2-5 TRBV7-2 - -
CASIPDGGRRNTEAFF TGTGCCAGCATCCCTGACGGGGGGCGGCGTAACACTGAAGCTTTCTTT TRBJ1-1 TRBV12-3/TRBV12-4 - -
CASSSSARYSPLHF TGTGCCAGCAGCTCCTCAGCCCGGTATTCACCCCTCCACTTT TRBJ1-6 TRBV7-2 - many
CATRTPYTDTQYF TGTGCCACCAGGACACCCTACACAGATACGCAGTATTTT TRBJ2-3 TRBV27 - -
CASSFVNVEQYF TGTGCCAGCAGCTTCGTTAACGTCGAGCAGTACTTC TRBJ2-7 TRBV7-2 - few
CASGPTYSNQPQHF TGTGCCAGCGGCCCGACATATAGCAATCAGCCCCAGCATTTT TRBJ1-5 TRBV12-3/TRBV12-4 - -
CASSQRQGVNSPLHF TGTGCCAGCAGTCAGCGACAGGGGGTGAATTCACCCCTCCACTTT TRBJ1-6 TRBV7-2 TRBD1 many
CASWETGDLDYGYTF TGTGCCAGTTGGGAGACAGGGGACTTGGATTATGGCTACACCTTC TRBJ1-2 TRBV18 TRBD1 -
CASSGTRDPVSPPLHF TGTGCCAGCAGTGGTACCCGGGACCCAGTTTCGCCACCCCTCCACTTT TRBJ1-6 TRBV6-1 - -
CASSLPSGGVYEQYF TGTGCCAGCAGTTTACCTTCCGGAGGGGTCTACGAGCAGTACTTC TRBJ2-7 TRBV12-3/TRBV12-4 - -
CASRWTGGYEQYF TGTGCCAGCAGGTGGACAGGGGGCTACGAGCAGTACTTC TRBJ2-7 TRBV6-2/TRBV6-3 TRBD1 few
CASSLGDSWQALQEAFF TGTGCCAGCAGCTTGGGGGACAGTTGGCAGGCTCTACAGGAAGCTTTCTTT TRBJ1-1 TRBV5-6 TRBD1 -
CASSLTGGHTEAFF TGTGCCAGCAGCCTAACAGGGGGGCACACTGAAGCTTTCTTT TRBJ1-1 TRBV7-4 TRBD1 -
CASSPVGMNTEAFF TGTGCCAGCAGCCCGGTGGGGATGAACACTGAAGCTTTCTTT TRBJ1-1 TRBV12-3/TRBV12-4 - -
CASNLAGVDTDTQYF TGTGCCAGCAACCTAGCGGGAGTTGACACAGATACGCAGTATTTT TRBJ2-3 TRBV12-3/TRBV12-4 TRBD2 few
CASSVGLAGSYEQYF TGTGCCAGCAGCGTCGGACTAGCGGGCTCCTACGAGCAGTACTTC TRBJ2-7 TRBV7-6 TRBD2 few
CASSFYSKWDEQFF TGTGCCAGCAGCTTCTACAGCAAGTGGGATGAGCAGTTCTTC TRBJ2-1 TRBV7-9 - -
CASSQGGGVNSPLHF TGCGCCAGCAGCCAAGGAGGAGGGGTGAATTCACCCCTCCACTTT TRBJ1-6 TRBV4-3 - -
CAGGDGRDSPLHF TGTGCCGGAGGGGACGGGCGGGATTCACCCCTCCACTTT TRBJ1-6 TRBV2 - -
CASSLVAGLLSGYEQFF TGTGCCAGCAGCTTAGTAGCGGGCCTCCTCTCCGGTTATGAGCAGTTCTTC TRBJ2-1 TRBV7-2 TRBD2 many
CASMGFPLAKNIQYF TGTGCCAGCATGGGGTTCCCTCTAGCCAAAAACATTCAGTACTTC TRBJ2-4 TRBV28 - -
CSATMGTLSYNEQFF TGCAGTGCCACTATGGGGACTTTATCCTACAATGAGCAGTTCTTC TRBJ2-1 TRBV20-1 - -
CASSRLAYSYEQYF TGTGCCAGCAGTCGACTAGCTTACTCCTACGAGCAGTACTTC TRBJ2-7 TRBV7-2 TRBD2 -
CASSLWRGRTSGNTIYF TGTGCCAGCAGCTTATGGAGGGGGCGGACCTCTGGAAACACCATATATTTT TRBJ1-3 TRBV7-2 TRBD1 many
CASSEIGGRVQETQYF TGCGCCAGCAGTGAGATCGGCGGGAGGGTACAAGAGACCCAGTACTTC TRBJ2-5 TRBV10-2 TRBD2 -
CASSQDIAGGNTGELFF TGCGCCAGCAGCCAAGATATAGCGGGAGGAAACACCGGGGAGCTGTTTTTT TRBJ2-2 TRBV4-3 TRBD2 -
CASQAALGSRETQYF TGTGCCAGCCAAGCGGCCCTGGGGTCCCGAGAGACCCAGTACTTC TRBJ2-5 TRBV6-8 - -
CASSQGARDEQFF TGTGCCAGTAGCCAGGGGGCTAGGGATGAGCAGTTCTTC TRBJ2-1 TRBV19 TRBD1 -
CASSPSAYELNTGELFF TGTGCCAGCAGCCCGAGTGCTTACGAACTTAACACCGGGGAGCTGTTTTTT TRBJ2-2 TRBV7-9 - few
CASSSDRTVRQPQHF TGTGCCAGCAGTTCTGATAGGACAGTCCGCCAGCCCCAGCATTTT TRBJ1-5 TRBV6-1 - -
CASSAGVSGANVLTF TGTGCCAGCTCCGCGGGAGTTTCTGGGGCCAACGTCCTGACTTTC TRBJ2-6 TRBV18 TRBD2 -
CAITPGLNQPQHF TGTGCCATCACACCAGGGCTCAATCAGCCCCAGCATTTT TRBJ1-5 TRBV10-3 - -
CASSLVGRQMNTEAFF TGTGCCAGCAGCTTAGTGGGTCGGCAGATGAACACTGAAGCTTTCTTT TRBJ1-1 TRBV7-9 - few
CASSPGGPSGRQETQYF TGCGCCAGCAGCCCTGGGGGCCCTAGCGGGAGACAAGAGACCCAGTACTTC TRBJ2-5 TRBV4-1 TRBD2 few
CASSYSRGGGYEEYF TGTGCCAGCAGTTACTCGCGGGGAGGGGGCTACGAGGAGTACTTC TRBJ2-7 TRBV6-6 - once
CASTPGGERNEQFF TGTGCCAGCACCCCTGGGGGGGAACGCAATGAGCAGTTCTTC TRBJ2-1 TRBV28 TRBD2 few
CASSPWGTTEAFF TGTGCCAGCAGCCCCTGGGGGACCACTGAAGCTTTCTTT TRBJ1-1 TRBV12-3/TRBV12-4 - -
CSAWSGRAHNEQFF TGCAGTGCCTGGAGCGGGAGGGCCCACAATGAGCAGTTCTTC TRBJ2-1 TRBV20-1 TRBD2 -
CARERGHNNEQFF TGTGCCAGAGAGAGGGGACACAACAATGAGCAGTTCTTC TRBJ2-1 TRBV19 - -
CASSPGPLDYTPLHF TGTGCCAGCTCCCCAGGCCCCTTAGACTACACACCCCTCCACTTT TRBJ1-6 TRBV18 - -
CASSSQGGPDTQYF TGTGCCAGCAGCTCTCAGGGGGGCCCCGATACGCAGTATTTT TRBJ2-3 TRBV7-2 - -
CASSPGRADYGYTF TGTGCCAGCAGCCCCGGCAGGGCCGACTATGGCTACACCTTC TRBJ1-2 TRBV12-3/TRBV12-4 - -
CASSTRLIPPPYNEQFF TGTGCCAGTAGTACCCGATTAATCCCTCCCCCCTACAATGAGCAGTTCTTC TRBJ2-1 TRBV19 - -
CAIPVGGGASTDTQYF TGTGCCATCCCGGTAGGGGGGGGGGCTAGCACAGATACGCAGTATTTT TRBJ2-3 TRBV2 - -
CASSLDAFQETQYF TGTGCCAGCAGCTTAGATGCGTTTCAGGAGACCCAGTACTTC TRBJ2-5 TRBV7-9 - -